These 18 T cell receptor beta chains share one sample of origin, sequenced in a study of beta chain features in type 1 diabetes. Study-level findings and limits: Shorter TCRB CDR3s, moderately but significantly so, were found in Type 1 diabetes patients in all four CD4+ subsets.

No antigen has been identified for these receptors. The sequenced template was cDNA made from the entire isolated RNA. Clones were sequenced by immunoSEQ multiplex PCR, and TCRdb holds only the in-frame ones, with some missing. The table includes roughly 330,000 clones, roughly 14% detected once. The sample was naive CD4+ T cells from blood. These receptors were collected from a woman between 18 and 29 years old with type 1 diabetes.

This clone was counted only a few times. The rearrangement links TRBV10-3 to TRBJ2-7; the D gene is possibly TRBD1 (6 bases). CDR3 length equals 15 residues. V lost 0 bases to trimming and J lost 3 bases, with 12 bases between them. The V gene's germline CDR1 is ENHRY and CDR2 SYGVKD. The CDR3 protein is CAISESGAGNYEQYV. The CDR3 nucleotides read TGTGCCATCAGTGAGTCGGGGGCAGGGAACTACGAGCAGTACGTC.

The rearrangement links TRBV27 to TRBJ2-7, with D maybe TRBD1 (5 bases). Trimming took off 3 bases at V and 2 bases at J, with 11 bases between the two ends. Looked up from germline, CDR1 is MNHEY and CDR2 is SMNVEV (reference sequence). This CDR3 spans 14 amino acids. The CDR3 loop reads CASSFQGLTYEQYF. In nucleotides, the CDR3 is TGTGCCAGCAGTTTTCAGGGCCTGACCTACGAGCAGTACTTC.

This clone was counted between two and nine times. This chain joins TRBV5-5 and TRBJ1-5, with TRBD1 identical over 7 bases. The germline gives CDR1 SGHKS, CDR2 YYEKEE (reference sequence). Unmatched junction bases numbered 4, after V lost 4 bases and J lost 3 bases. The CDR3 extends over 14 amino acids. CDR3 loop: CASSRTGYNQPQHF. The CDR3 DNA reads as TGTGCCAGCAGCCGGACAGGCTACAATCAGCCCCAGCATTTT.

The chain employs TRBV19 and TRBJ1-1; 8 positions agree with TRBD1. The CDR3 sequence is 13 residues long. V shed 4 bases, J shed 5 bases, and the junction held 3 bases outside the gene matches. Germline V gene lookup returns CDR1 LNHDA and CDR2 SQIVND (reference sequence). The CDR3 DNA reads TGTGCCAGTAGTACGACAGGGGAAACTGAAGCTTTCTTT. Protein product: CASSTTGETEAFF.

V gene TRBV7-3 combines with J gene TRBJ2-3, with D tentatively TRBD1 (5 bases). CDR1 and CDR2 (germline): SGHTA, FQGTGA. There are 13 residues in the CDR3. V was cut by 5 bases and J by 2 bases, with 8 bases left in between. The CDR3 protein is CASSLQVTDTQYF. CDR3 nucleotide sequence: TGTGCCAGCAGCCTACAGGTCACAGATACGCAGTATTTT. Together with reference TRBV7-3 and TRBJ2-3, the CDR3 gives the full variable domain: GAGVSQTPSNKVTEKGKYVELRCDPISGHTALYWYRQSLGQGPEFLIYFQGTGAADDSGLPNDRFFAVRPEGSVSTLKIQRTERGDSAVYLCASSLQVTDTQYFGPGTRLTVL.

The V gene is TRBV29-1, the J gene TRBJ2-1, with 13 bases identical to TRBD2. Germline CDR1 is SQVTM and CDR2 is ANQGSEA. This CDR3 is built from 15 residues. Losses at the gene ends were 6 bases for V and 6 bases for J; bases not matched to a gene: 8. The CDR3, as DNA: TGCAGCGTCGCTATACTAGCGGGAGGGCCCAATGAGCAGTTCTTC. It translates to CSVAILAGGPNEQFF.

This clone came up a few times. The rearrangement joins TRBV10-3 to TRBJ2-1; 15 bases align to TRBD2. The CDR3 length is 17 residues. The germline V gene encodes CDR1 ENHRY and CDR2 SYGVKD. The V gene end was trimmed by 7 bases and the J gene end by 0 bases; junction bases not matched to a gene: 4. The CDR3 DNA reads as TGTGCCATCACCCGGACTAGCGGGAGGGACTCCTACAATGAGCAGTTCTTC. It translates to CAITRTSGRDSYNEQFF.

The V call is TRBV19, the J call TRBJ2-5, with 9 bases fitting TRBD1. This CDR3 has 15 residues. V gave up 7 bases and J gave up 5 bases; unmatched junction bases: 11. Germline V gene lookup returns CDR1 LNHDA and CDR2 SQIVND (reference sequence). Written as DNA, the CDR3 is TGTGCCAGTAAGGGACAGGGATTAGTACGGGAGACCCAGTACTTC. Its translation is CASKGQGLVRETQYF.

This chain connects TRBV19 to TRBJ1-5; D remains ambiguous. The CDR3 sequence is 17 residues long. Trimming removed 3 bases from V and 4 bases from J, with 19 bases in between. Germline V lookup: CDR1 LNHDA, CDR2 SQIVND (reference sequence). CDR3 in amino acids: CASSIPGETVQNQPQHF. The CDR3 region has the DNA TGTGCCAGTAGTATTCCAGGCGAGACGGTTCAAAATCAGCCCCAGCATTTT.

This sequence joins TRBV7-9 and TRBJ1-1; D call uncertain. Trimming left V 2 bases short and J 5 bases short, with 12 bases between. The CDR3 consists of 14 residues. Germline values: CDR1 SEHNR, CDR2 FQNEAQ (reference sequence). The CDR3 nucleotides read TGTGCCAGCAGCTTACCGGGGTCGACAACTGAAGCTTTCTTT. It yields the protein CASSLPGSTTEAFF.

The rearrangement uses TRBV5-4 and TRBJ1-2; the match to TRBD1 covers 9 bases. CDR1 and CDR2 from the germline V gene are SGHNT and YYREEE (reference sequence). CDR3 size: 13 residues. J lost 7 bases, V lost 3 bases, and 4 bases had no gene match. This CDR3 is CASSWDRVTGYTF. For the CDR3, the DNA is TGTGCCAGCAGCTGGGACAGGGTAACTGGCTACACCTTC.

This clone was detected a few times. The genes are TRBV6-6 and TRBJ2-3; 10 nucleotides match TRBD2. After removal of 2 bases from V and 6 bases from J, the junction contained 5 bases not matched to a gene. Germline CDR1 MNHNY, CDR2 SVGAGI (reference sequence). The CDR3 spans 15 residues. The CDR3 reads CASSYVAGGGDTQYF. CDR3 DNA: TGTGCCAGCAGTTACGTAGCGGGAGGTGGCGATACGCAGTATTTT.

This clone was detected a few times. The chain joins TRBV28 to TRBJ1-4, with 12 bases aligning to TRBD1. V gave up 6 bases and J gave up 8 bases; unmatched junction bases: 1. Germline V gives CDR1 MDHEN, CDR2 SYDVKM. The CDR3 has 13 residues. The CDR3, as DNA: TGTGCCAGCAGAGGGACAGGGGGCGAAAAACTGTTTTTT. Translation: CASRGTGGEKLFF.

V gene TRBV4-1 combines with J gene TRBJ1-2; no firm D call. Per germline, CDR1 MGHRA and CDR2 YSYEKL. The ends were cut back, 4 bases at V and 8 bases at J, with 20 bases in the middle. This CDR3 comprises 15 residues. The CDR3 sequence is CASSRSILQNGGYTF. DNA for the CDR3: TGCGCCAGCAGCCGTTCCATTCTGCAAAACGGGGGCTACACCTTC.

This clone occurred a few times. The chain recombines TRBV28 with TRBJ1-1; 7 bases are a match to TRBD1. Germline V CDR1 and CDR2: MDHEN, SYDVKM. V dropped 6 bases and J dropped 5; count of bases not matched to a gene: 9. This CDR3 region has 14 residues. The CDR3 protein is CASRNGQALTEAFF. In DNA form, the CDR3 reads TGTGCCAGCAGGAACGGACAGGCGCTAACTGAAGCTTTCTTT. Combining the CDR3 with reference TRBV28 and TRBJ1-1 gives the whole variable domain DVKVTQSSRYLVKRTGEKVFLECVQDMDHENMFWYRQDPGLGLRLIYFSYDVKMKEKGDIPEGYSVSREKKERFSLILESASTNQTSMYLCASRNGQALTEAFFGQGTRLTVV.

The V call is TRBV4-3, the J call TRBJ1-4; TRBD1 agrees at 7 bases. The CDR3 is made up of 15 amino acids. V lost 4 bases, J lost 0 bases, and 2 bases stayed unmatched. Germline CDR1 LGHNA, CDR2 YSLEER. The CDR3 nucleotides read TGCGCCAGCAGCCCCGGGACAGCAACTAATGAAAAACTGTTTTTT. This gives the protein CASSPGTATNEKLFF.

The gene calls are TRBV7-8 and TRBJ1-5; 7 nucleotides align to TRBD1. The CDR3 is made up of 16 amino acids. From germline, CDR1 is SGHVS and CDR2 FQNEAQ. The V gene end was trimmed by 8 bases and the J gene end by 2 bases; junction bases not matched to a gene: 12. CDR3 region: CASLLGQAAGNQPQHF. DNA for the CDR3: TGTGCCAGCCTCCTAGGACAGGCTGCAGGCAATCAGCCCCAGCATTTT. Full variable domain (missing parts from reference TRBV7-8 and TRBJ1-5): GAGVSQSPRYKVAKRGQDVALRCDPISGHVSLFWYQQALGQGPEFLTYFQNEAQLDKSGLPSDRFFAERPEGSVSTLKIQRTQQEDSAVYLCASLLGQAAGNQPQHFGDGTRLSIL.

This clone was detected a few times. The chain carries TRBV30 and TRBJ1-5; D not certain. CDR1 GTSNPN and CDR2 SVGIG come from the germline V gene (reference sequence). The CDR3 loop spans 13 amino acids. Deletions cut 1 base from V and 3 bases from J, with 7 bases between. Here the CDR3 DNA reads TGTGCCTGGAGTGAACAGCCCAATCAGCCCCAGCATTTT. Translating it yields CAWSEQPNQPQHF.